This TCR beta chain was retrieved from a study of response to subunit inactivated influenza vaccine. In TCRdb, the RT-PCR reads were re-called with MiXCR into one record per CDR3 protein. The sample has about 310,000 distinct CDR3 sequences; just over 20% are singletons. Germline V gene data show CDR1 as LNHNV and CDR2 as YYDKDF (reference sequence). The ends were cut back, 1 base at V and 3 bases at J, with 7 bases in the middle. The CDR3 consists of 14 residues. V and J are TRBV15 and TRBJ1-5; perhaps TRBD1 as D (5 bases). This TCR was recovered from a man between 50 and 75 years old who received an inactivated influenza vaccine. Sequencing used PBMCs from blood, obtained less than 22 months after vaccination. The CDR3 loop reads CATSRGGANQPQHF. In nucleotides, the CDR3 is TGTGCCACCAGCAGAGGCGGGGCCAATCAGCCCCAGCATTTT.